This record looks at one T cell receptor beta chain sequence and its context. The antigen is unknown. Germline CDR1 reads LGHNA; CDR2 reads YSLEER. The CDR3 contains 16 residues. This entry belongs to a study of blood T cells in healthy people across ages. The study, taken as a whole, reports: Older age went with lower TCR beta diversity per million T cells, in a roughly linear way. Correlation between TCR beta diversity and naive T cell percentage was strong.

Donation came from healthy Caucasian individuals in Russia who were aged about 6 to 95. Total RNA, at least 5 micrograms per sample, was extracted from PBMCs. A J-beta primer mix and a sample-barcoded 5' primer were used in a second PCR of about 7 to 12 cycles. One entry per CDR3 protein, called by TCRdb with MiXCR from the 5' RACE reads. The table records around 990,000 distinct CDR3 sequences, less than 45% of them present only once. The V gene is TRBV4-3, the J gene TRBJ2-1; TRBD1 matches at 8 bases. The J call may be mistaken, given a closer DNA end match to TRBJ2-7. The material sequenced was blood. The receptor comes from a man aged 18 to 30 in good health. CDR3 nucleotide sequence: TGCGCCAGCAGCCCTAAGGACAGGGTGCCCTACAATGAGCAGTACTTC. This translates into CASSPKDRVPYNEQYF.